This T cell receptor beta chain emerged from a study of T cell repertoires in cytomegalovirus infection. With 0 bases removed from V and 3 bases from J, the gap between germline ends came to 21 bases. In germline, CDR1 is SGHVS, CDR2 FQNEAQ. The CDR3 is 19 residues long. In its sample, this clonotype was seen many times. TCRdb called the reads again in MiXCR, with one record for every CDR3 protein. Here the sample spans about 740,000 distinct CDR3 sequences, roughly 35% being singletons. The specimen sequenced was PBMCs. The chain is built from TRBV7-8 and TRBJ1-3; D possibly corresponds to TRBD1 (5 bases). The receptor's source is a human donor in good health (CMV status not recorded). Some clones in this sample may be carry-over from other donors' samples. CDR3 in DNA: TGTGCCAGCAGCTTAGCGATGGCAGGGACGTCGGACTTTGGAAACACCATATATTTT. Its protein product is CASSLAMAGTSDFGNTIYF.